This T cell receptor (beta chain) appears in the sequencing data of a study of control samples from healthy donors and cancer patients. The table came from immunoSEQ multiplex PCR; TCRdb's copy has only in-frame clones and leaves some out. This table has around 68,000 clones, roughly 84% appearing once. Sequencing was performed on PBMCs. This TCR came from a woman in her 50s with lung cancer.

In nucleotides, the CDR3 is TGTGCCAGCAGCCTCCTCCGGGACAGGGACTTCTATGGCTACACCTTC. Amino acid sequence: CASSLLRDRDFYGYTF. This chain joins TRBV28 and TRBJ1-2, with 9 nucleotides matching TRBD1. Germline V lookup: CDR1 MDHEN, CDR2 SYDVKM. This CDR3 is built from 16 residues. J gave up 4 bases and V 6 bases, and 12 bases lay outside the gene matches.